Listed below are T cell receptor beta chains from one sample, sequenced in a study of Ad26.COV2.S vaccination and SARS-CoV-2 variants. TCRdb's table, derived via immunoSEQ multiplex PCR, lists solely in-frame clones and lacks some. This sample carries about 400,000 clones, approximately 90% of them seen once, and the ten largest clones take approximately 1.9%. This material consisted of peripheral blood, taken in a trial of Ad26.COV2.S vaccine versus placebo. The receptor source for this set is a person between 18 and 65 years old who received the Ad26.COV2.S COVID-19 vaccine or a placebo. Each CDR3 is given with its conserved first and last residue. The D gene is left open where the match is weak. Some rows mark clone size as missing; the rest say once, few, many or name a class of expanded clone.

TRBV3-1/TRBV3-2	TRBJ2-1	TRBD2	.	TGTGCCAGCAGCCAAGATGTAGCGGGAGGTGGGAATGAGCAGTTCTTC	CASSQDVAGGGNEQFF
TRBV11-2	TRBJ1-2	.	.	TGTGCCAGCAGCGCCCCACAGGGTTCGTATGGCTACACCTTC	CASSAPQGSYGYTF
TRBV5-6	TRBJ1-1	.	.	TGTGCCAGCAGCCAACAACCTACGCAGCCAGCTTTCTTT	CASSQQPTQPAFF
TRBV5-1	TRBJ2-2	TRBD2	.	TGCGCCAGCAGCTTGTCTTTCCCGGGACTACCCAACACCGGGGAGCTGTTTTTT	CASSLSFPGLPNTGELFF
TRBV24-1	TRBJ2-5	.	.	TGTGCCACCAGTGAAGATAGGGTCGAGGGGGAGACCCAGTACTTC	CATSEDRVEGETQYF
TRBV5-1	TRBJ2-5	.	.	TGCGCCAGCAGCTTGGCTCAGCAAGAGACCCAGTACTTC	CASSLAQQETQYF
TRBV5-1	TRBJ2-1	.	.	TGCGCCAGCAGCCGGGACACGACATACAATGAGCAGTTCTTC	CASSRDTTYNEQFF
TRBV6-1	TRBJ1-2	TRBD1	.	TGTGCCAGCAGTGAACGCCAAGACAGGGGCAACTATGGCTACACCTTC	CASSERQDRGNYGYTF
TRBV12-3/TRBV12-4	TRBJ2-2	.	.	TGTGCCAGCACCCTCGGCGGGGAGCTGTTTTTT	CASTLGGELFF
TRBV27	TRBJ2-2	.	.	TGTGCCAGCAGTTTATCTGAGCCCGGGGAGCTGTTTTTT	CASSLSEPGELFF
TRBV2	TRBJ2-7	.	.	TGTGCCAGCAAGGGGAACCGGGACAACTCCTACGAGCAGTACTTC	CASKGNRDNSYEQYF
TRBV15	TRBJ2-3	TRBD2	.	TGTGCCACCAGCAGAGTTGGGCGGGAGGACTCAGATACGCAGTATTTT	CATSRVGREDSDTQYF
TRBV9	TRBJ2-5	.	once	TGTGCCAGCAATTCTGGGAGCCGTGAGACCCAGTACTTC	CASNSGSRETQYF
TRBV19	TRBJ1-6	.	.	TGTGCCAGTAGTGAACGGCGTAATTCACCCCTCCACTTT	CASSERRNSPLHF
TRBV3-1/TRBV3-2	TRBJ2-2	.	.	TGTGCCAGCAGCCATACGAACACCGGGGAGCTGTTTTTT	CASSHTNTGELFF
TRBV10-3	TRBJ2-7	.	.	TGTGCCATCAGTGGTGGGGAGAGTTACGAGCAGTACTTC	CAISGGESYEQYF
TRBV14	TRBJ2-7	TRBD1	.	TGTGCCAGCAGCCGGGGACAGGGGACCTACGAGCAGTACTTC	CASSRGQGTYEQYF
TRBV30	TRBJ2-1	TRBD2	.	TGTGCCTACCACGGGCGGGAGGTCTACAATGAGCAGTTCTTC	CAYHGREVYNEQFF
TRBV7-2	TRBJ1-5	.	.	TGTGCCAGCAGCTCAGCCGTTCTTAGCAATCAGCCCCAGCATTTT	CASSSAVLSNQPQHF
TRBV30	TRBJ1-2	.	.	TGTGCCTGGAGTACCCTTGGGTATGGCTACACCTTC	CAWSTLGYGYTF
TRBV6-5	TRBJ1-4	TRBD1	.	TGTGCCAGCAGTTTCGGGGTAGGGGGCAGTGAAAAACTGTTTTTT	CASSFGVGGSEKLFF
TRBV5-5	TRBJ1-4	TRBD1	.	TGTGCCAGCAGCTTGGTAGGGGGCGAGAGTGAAAAACTGTTTTTT	CASSLVGGESEKLFF
TRBV5-1	TRBJ2-3	TRBD2	.	TGCGCCAGCAGCTTGTCAGCGGGATCTAGCACAGATACGCAGTATTTT	CASSLSAGSSTDTQYF
TRBV28	TRBJ2-7	TRBD2	.	TGTGCCAGCAGTTCCCCTAGCGGGAGCTCCTACGAGCAGTACTTC	CASSSPSGSSYEQYF
TRBV9	TRBJ1-2	.	.	TGTGCCAGCAGCAGTCTACCGGGGCCTAACTATGGCTACACCTTC	CASSSLPGPNYGYTF
TRBV5-1	TRBJ2-7	TRBD1	.	TGCGCCAGCAGCTTGGCCAAAGGGACAGGGTTT	CASSLAKGTGF
TRBV6-2/TRBV6-3	TRBJ2-1	.	.	TGTGCCAGCAGTTTCCAGGGCGGCTACAATGAGCAGTTCTTC	CASSFQGGYNEQFF
TRBV5-6	TRBJ2-2	.	.	TGTGCCAGCAGTTTAGTCTCCGGGGAGCTGTTTTTT	CASSLVSGELFF
TRBV11-2	TRBJ1-5	.	.	TGTGCCAGCAGCTTAGGGTGGACAGAAAATCAGCCCCAGCATTTT	CASSLGWTENQPQHF
TRBV28	TRBJ2-7	TRBD2	.	TGTGCCAGTCGCGGCGGGGGGCTATTGGGTGAGCAGTACTTC	CASRGGGLLGEQYF
TRBV15	TRBJ2-6	.	.	TGTGCCACCAGCAGAGATGTTCTAGCTGGAGTACGTGGGGCCAACGTCCTGACTTTC	CATSRDVLAGVRGANVLTF